The clone carrying this TCR beta chain was detected a few times. As yet, its antigen is unknown. The data were produced by immunoSEQ multiplex PCR, yet TCRdb's version contains in-frame clones alone and is incomplete. Seen here are around 89,000 clones, just over 85% observed once, and the top ten hold roughly 10%. This entry belongs to a study of T cell responses to AZD1222 COVID-19 vaccine. Across the study: Pooling was applied to second doses at about 4 or about 12 weeks.

Study results and caveats: Rises in breadth and depth of Spike-specific TCRs came after two AZD1222 doses. Sampling that yielded the repertoires occurred only after the peak T cell response.

The CDR3 spans 12 residues. Germline CDR1 is SGHTA and CDR2 is FQGNSA. V lost 2 bases and J 8 bases, leaving 9 bases between the germline ends. The TCR originated in an adult in good health. This chain joins TRBV7-2 and TRBJ1-1; D possibly corresponds to TRBD1 (5 bases). The sample in question was peripheral blood, obtained on day 0 of AZD1222 vaccination. Here the CDR3 DNA reads TGTGCCAGCAGCTTATACAGGAGAGAAGCTTTCTTT. Translation gives CASSLYRREAFF.